This is a list of T cell receptor beta chains from one sample in a study of spatial heterogeneity in lung cancer. TCRdb re-derived calls from the 5' RACE reads in MiXCR, one entry per CDR3 protein. The sample shows around 87,000 distinct CDR3 sequences, about an eighth of them seen only once. The starting material was PBMCs, obtained at surgery. The receptors come from a male donor with early-stage non-small cell lung cancer. CDR3s include the opening cysteine and the closing phenylalanine or tryptophan. Fields, in order: clone size, D gene, V gene, J gene, CDR3 protein, CDR3 DNA. D genes are given only for firm matches. Not every row has a clone size; where given, it reads once, few, many or a size class.

>few|-|TRBV28|TRBJ1-4
CASSLAHEKLFF
TGTGCCAGCAGTTTAGCCCATGAAAAACTGTTTTTT
>-|-|TRBV7-3|TRBJ2-6
CASSLTPPGANVLTF
TGTGCCAGCAGCTTAACGCCCCCTGGGGCCAACGTCCTGACTTTC
>few|TRBD2|TRBV7-2|TRBJ2-1
CASSLDPSSGYNPF
TGTGCCAGCAGCTTAGACCCAAGTAGCGGGTATAATCCCTTC
>-|-|TRBV5-1|TRBJ2-7
CASSQTGTKTYEQYF
TGCGCCAGCAGCCAGACCGGGACAAAAACCTACGAGCAGTACTTC
>many|TRBD1|TRBV7-9|TRBJ2-2
CASSKYGTGSNTGELFF
TGTGCCAGCAGCAAATACGGGACAGGATCGAACACCGGGGAGCTGTTTTTT
>many|-|TRBV20-1|TRBJ2-3
CSARRPFPGSTDTQYF
TGCAGTGCTAGACGGCCATTTCCCGGAAGCACAGATACGCAGTATTTT
>-|-|TRBV6-6|TRBJ2-3
CASPKYTQYF
TGTGCCAGCCCCAAATATACGCAGTATTTT
>few|TRBD1|TRBV19|TRBJ1-5
CASRLRDRVNQPQHF
TGTGCCAGTAGACTCCGGGACAGAGTAAATCAGCCCCAGCATTTT
>few|TRBD2|TRBV4-3|TRBJ2-1
CASSQAEQRGIFEQFF
TGCGCCAGCAGCCAAGCTGAGCAGCGGGGGATTTTTGAGCAGTTCTTC
>few|-|TRBV7-3|TRBJ2-1
CASSSDRGRYNEQFF
TGTGCCAGCAGCTCCGATCGGGGGAGGTACAATGAGCAGTTCTTC
>many|-|TRBV28|TRBJ2-3
CASSRRGNTQYF
TGTGCCAGCAGTCGAAGAGGGAATACGCAGTATTTT
>few|TRBD1|TRBV6-2/TRBV6-3|TRBJ2-4
CASSYPGQGIGQNIQYF
TGTGCCAGCAGTTACCCCGGACAGGGAATCGGACAAAACATTCAGTACTTC
>many|-|TRBV28|TRBJ1-2
CASSHAGPDGYTF
TGTGCCAGCAGTCACGCCGGTCCTGATGGCTACACCTTC
>-|-|TRBV12-3/TRBV12-4|TRBJ1-6
CASTLDTAGSGSPLHF
TGTGCCAGCACCCTGGACACGGCGGGATCTGGTTCACCCCTCCACTTT
>-|TRBD2|TRBV7-7|TRBJ2-7
CASSLTSGGEQYF
TGTGCTAGCAGCTTGACTAGCGGGGGCGAGCAGTACTTC
>few|TRBD1|TRBV2|TRBJ1-2
CASSNNRGSSGYTF
TGTGCCAGCAGTAATAACAGGGGAAGCAGCGGCTACACCTTC
>many|-|TRBV7-3|TRBJ2-2
CASSLNTAANTGELFF
TGTGCCAGCAGCTTAAACACCGCAGCGAACACCGGGGAGCTGTTTTTT
>few|-|TRBV6-2/TRBV6-3|TRBJ1-6
CASSRGVGRGSPLHF
TGTGCCAGCAGCCGCGGGGTGGGCAGAGGATCACCCCTCCACTTT
>-|TRBD1|TRBV20-1|TRBJ2-2
CSARDYRTGVAGELFF
TGCAGTGCTAGAGATTATCGGACAGGGGTTGCCGGGGAGCTGTTTTTT
>few|-|TRBV19|TRBJ1-5
CASSTLAGEPQHF
TGTGCCAGTAGTACCCTGGCTGGGGAGCCCCAGCATTTT
>many|-|TRBV6-5|TRBJ2-7
CASSASGEDKDEQYF
TGTGCCAGCAGTGCCTCGGGCGAGGATAAGGACGAGCAGTACTTC
>-|TRBD1|TRBV14|TRBJ1-1
CASSHTPGTENTEAFF
TGTGCCAGCAGCCATACACCCGGGACAGAAAACACTGAAGCTTTCTTT
>many|-|TRBV6-6|TRBJ2-3
CASSFQLAGTQYF
TGTGCCAGCAGCTTTCAACTAGCAGGAACGCAGTATTTT
>-|-|TRBV10-3|TRBJ1-5
CAISLDPSNQPQHF
TGTGCCATCAGTCTCGACCCTAGCAATCAGCCCCAGCATTTT
>-|-|TRBV4-1|TRBJ2-1
CASSQVSVVTYNEQFF
TGCGCCAGCAGCCAAGTATCCGTGGTCACCTACAATGAGCAGTTCTTC
>-|TRBD2|TRBV13|TRBJ2-7
CASSFLAGGYSYEQYF
TGTGCCAGCAGCTTCTTAGCGGGGGGTTACTCCTACGAGCAGTACTTC
>-|-|TRBV28|TRBJ2-5
CASGWRVETQYF
TGTGCCAGCGGGTGGCGGGTGGAGACCCAGTACTTC
>-|-|TRBV6-5|TRBJ1-5
CASRGRQGSQPQHF
TGTGCCAGCAGAGGAAGGCAGGGTAGTCAGCCCCAGCATTTT
>many|TRBD1|TRBV5-1|TRBJ1-1
CASSWTGGTEAFF
TGCGCCAGCAGCTGGACAGGGGGCACTGAAGCTTTCTTT
>few|TRBD1|TRBV3-1|TRBJ2-2
CASSQDRGISGELFF
TGTGCCAGCAGCCAAGACAGGGGGATCTCCGGGGAGCTGTTTTTT
>few|-|TRBV6-2/TRBV6-3|TRBJ2-3
CASSYPTEQYF
TGTGCCAGCAGTTACCCGACTGAGCAGTATTTT